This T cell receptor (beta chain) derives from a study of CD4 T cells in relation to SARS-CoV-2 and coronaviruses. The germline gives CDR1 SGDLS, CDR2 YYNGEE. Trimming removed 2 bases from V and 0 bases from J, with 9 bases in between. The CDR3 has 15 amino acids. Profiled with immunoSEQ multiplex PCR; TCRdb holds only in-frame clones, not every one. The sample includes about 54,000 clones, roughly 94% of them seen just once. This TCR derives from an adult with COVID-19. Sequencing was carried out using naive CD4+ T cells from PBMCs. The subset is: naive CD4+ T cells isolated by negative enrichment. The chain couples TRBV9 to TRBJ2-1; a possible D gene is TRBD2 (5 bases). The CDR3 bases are TGTGCCAGCAGCGTTACGAGCGGCTCCTACAATGAGCAGTTCTTC. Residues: CASSVTSGSYNEQFF.